The clone carrying this T cell receptor (beta chain) was picked up a small number of times. Produced via immunoSEQ multiplex PCR; TCRdb's table is partial and in-frame only. In the table there are 130,000 or so clones, 84% of which are singletons. Germline loops: CDR1 SGHNT, CDR2 YYREEE (reference sequence). V was clipped by 4 bases and J by 4 bases, with 17 bases between them. The CDR3 totals 15 residues. The sample originates from a study of blood T cell repertoires in COVID-19. This chain joins TRBV5-4 and TRBJ1-2, with D perhaps matching TRBD1 (5 bases). Sequenced sample: PBMCs or T cells enriched from blood (not recorded which). This clonotype was obtained from a woman aged 25 to 45 who had recovered from COVID-19. The DNA for the CDR3 is TGTGCCAGCAGCGGGGGACTCAGGGTGAGCTATGGCTACACCTTC. It is translated as CASSGGLRVSYGYTF.